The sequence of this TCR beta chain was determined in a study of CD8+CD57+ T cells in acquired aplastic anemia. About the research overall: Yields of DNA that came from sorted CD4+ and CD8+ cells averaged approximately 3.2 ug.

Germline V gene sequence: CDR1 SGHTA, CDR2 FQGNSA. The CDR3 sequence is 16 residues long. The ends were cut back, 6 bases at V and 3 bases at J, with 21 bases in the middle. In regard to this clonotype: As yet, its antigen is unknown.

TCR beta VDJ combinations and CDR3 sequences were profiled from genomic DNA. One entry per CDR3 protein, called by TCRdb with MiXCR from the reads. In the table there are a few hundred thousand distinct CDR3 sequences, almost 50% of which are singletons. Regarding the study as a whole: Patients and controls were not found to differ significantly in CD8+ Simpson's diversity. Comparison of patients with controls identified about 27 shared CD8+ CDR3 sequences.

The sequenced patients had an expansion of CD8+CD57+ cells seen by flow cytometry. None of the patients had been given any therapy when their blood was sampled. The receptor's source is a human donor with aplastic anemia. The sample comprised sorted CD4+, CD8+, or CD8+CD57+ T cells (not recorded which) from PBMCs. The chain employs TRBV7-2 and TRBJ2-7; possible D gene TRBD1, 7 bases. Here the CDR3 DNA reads TGTGCCAGCAGTGAACAGGGGCGGGACCTCCACTACGAGCAGTACTTC. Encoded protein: CASSEQGRDLHYEQYF.